Listed here is a single TCR beta chain. The target antigen is unknown. Looked up from germline, CDR1 is SGHDN and CDR2 is FVKESK. V lost 4 bases and J lost 2; bases outside the gene matches: 6. CDR3 length: 16 amino acids. Sequencing used immunoSEQ multiplex PCR; TCRdb keeps in-frame clones, though not all of them. The sample has approximately 2.5 million clones; roughly 93% are singletons. The data were taken from a study of shared clonotypes between healthy human individuals. The study's findings and limits: Between several donors, naive CD4 clonotypes were shared at a level of approximately 5%.

J is TRBJ2-1 and V is TRBV14, with 9 bases that match TRBD2. The TCR originated in a young man in good health. Some clones in this sample may be carry-over from other donors' samples. Sequencing input: naive CD4+ T cells from PBMCs. As for subset: CD45RA+ positively selected. The CDR3 coding sequence is TGTGCCAGCAGCCGATCTCTAGCGGGACCCTACAATGAGCAGTTCTTC. Encoded protein: CASSRSLAGPYNEQFF.